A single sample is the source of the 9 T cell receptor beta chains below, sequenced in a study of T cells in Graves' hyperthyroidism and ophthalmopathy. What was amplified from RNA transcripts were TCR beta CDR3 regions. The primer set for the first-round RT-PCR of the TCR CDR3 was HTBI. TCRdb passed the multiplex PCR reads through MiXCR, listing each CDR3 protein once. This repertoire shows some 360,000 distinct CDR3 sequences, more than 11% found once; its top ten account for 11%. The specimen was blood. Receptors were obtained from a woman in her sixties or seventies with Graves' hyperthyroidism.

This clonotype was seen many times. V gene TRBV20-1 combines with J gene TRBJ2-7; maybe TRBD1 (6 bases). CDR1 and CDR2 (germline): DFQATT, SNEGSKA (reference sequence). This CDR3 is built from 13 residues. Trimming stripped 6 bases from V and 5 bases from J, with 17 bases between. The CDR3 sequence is CSAQGTPRNEQYF. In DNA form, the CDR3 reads TGCAGTGCGCAAGGGACACCGAGGAACGAGCAGTACTTC.

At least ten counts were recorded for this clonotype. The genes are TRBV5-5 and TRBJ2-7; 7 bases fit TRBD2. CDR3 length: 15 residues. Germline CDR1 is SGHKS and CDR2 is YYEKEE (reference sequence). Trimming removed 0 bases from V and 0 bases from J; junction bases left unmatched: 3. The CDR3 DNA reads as TGTGCCAGCAGCTTGGGGCTAGCGGTCTCCTACGAGCAGTACTTC. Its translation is CASSLGLAVSYEQYF.

The CDR3 nucleotides read TGTGCCAGCTCACCAAAGTACAGCGGGAAGTCCGGGGAGCTGTTTTTT. This translates into CASSPKYSGKSGELFF. J is TRBJ2-2 and V is TRBV18, with 7 bases matching TRBD2. The germline CDR1 and CDR2 sequences are KGHSH and LQKENI. V shed 2 bases, J shed 6 bases, and the junction held 9 bases outside the gene matches. The CDR3 runs 16 residues.

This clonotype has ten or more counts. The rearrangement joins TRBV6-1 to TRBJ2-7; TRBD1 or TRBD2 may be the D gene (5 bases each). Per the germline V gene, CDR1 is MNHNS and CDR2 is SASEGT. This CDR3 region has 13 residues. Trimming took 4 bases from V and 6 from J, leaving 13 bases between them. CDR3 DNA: TGTGCCAGCAGTGGAGTGGAAGGGACCGAGCAGTACTTC. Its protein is CASSGVEGTEQYF.

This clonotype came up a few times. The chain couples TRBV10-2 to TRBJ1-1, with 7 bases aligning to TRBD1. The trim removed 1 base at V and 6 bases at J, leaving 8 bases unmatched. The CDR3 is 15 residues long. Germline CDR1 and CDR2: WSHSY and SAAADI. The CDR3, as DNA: TGCGCCAGCAGTGAGTTTAAGACAGGGATCTCTGAAGCTTTCTTT. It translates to CASSEFKTGISEAFF.

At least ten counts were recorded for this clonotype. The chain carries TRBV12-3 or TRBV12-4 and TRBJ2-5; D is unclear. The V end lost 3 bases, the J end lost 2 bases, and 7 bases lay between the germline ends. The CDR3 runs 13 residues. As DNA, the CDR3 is TGTGCCAGCAGTTTTGACGGTCAAGAGACCCAGTACTTC. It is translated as CASSFDGQETQYF.

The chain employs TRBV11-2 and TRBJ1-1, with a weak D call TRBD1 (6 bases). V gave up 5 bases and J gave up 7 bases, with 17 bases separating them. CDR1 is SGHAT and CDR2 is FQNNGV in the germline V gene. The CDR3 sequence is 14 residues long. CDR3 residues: CASSPTWRGGEAFF. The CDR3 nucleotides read TGTGCCAGCAGCCCTACGTGGAGGGGGGGTGAAGCTTTCTTT.

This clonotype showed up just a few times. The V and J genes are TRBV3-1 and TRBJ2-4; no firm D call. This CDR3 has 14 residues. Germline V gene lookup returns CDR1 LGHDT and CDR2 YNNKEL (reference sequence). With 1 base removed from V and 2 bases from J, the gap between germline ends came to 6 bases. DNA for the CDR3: TGTGCCAGCAGCCAAGGCGGCACCAAAAACATTCAGTACTTC. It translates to CASSQGGTKNIQYF.

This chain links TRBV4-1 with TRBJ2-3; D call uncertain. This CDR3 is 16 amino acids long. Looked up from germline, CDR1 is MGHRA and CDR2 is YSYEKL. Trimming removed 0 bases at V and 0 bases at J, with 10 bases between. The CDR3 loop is CASSQDLYTSTDTQYF. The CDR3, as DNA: TGCGCCAGCAGCCAAGATTTATATACTAGCACAGATACGCAGTATTTT.